This T cell receptor beta chain was found in a study of blood T cell repertoires in COVID-19. Sequenced by immunoSEQ multiplex PCR; TCRdb stores in-frame clones only, minus some. The sample consists of 65,000 to 80,000 clones, around 87% of them appearing once. Trimming removed 7 bases at V and 0 bases at J, with 13 bases between. This CDR3 is built from 15 residues. Germline V gives CDR1 PRHDT, CDR2 FYEKMQ (reference sequence). The chain employs TRBV13 and TRBJ2-1, with D perhaps TRBD2 (6 bases). The sequence derives from a man aged 50 to 59 with active COVID-19. The sample taken for sequencing was peripheral blood. In DNA, the CDR3 is TGTGCCAGCACGGTTGGGGGGAGCTCCTACAATGAGCAGTTCTTC. Translated: CASTVGGSSYNEQFF. Looking up the rest from reference TRBV13 and TRBJ2-1 gives the full variable domain: AAGVIQSPRHLIKEKRETATLKCYPIPRHDTVYWYQQGPGQDPQFLISFYEKMQSDKGSIPDRFSAQQFSDYHSELNMSSLELGDSALYFCASTVGGSSYNEQFFGPGTRLTVL.